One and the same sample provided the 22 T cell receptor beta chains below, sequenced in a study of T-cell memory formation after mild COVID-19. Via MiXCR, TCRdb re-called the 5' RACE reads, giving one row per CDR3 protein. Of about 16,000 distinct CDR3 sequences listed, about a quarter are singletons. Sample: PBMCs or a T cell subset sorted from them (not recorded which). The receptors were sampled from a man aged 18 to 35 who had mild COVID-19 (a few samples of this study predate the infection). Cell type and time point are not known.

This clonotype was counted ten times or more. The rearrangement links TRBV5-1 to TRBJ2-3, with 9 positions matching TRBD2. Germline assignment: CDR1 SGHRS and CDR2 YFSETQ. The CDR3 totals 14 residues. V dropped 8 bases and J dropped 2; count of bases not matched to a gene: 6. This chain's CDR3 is CASNLAGITDTQYF. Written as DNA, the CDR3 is TGCGCCAGTAACCTAGCGGGGATCACAGATACGCAGTATTTT.

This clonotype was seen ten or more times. CDR3 sequence reads: CASSQGIYRRYGYTF. CDR3 nucleotide sequence: TGCGCCAGCAGCCAAGGAATCTACCGGCGCTATGGCTACACCTTC. This chain uses TRBV4-3 with TRBJ1-2; D gene unclear. The CDR3 loop spans 15 amino acids. V was shortened by 1 base and J by 4 bases, with 13 bases between the two germline ends. Germline loops: CDR1 LGHNA, CDR2 YSLEER.

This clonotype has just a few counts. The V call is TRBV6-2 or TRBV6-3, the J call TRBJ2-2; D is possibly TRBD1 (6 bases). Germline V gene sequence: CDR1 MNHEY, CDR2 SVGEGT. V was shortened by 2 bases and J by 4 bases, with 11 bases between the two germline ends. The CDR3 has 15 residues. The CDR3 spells CASSYVGGITGELFF. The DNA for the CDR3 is TGTGCCAGCAGTTACGTAGGGGGAATCACCGGGGAGCTGTTTTTT.

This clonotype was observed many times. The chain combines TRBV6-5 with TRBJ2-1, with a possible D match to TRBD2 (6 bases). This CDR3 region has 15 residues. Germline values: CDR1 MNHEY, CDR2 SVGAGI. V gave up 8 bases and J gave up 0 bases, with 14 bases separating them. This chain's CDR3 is CASQPGLDSYNEQFF. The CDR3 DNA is TGTGCCAGCCAACCGGGACTCGACTCCTACAATGAGCAGTTCTTC.

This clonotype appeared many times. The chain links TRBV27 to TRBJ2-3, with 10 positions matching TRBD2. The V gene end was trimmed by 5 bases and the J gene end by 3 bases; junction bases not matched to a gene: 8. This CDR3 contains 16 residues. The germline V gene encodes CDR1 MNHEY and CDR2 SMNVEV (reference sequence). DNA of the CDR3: TGTGCCAGCAGTGTAGCGGGGGGCCCCTCGACAGATACGCAGTATTTT. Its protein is CASSVAGGPSTDTQYF.

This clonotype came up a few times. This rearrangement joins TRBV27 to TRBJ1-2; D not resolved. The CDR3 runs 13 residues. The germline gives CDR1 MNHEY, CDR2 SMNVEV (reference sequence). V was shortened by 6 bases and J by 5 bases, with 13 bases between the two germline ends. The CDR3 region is CASSWSRVYGYTF. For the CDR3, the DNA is TGTGCCAGCAGCTGGTCGCGGGTGTATGGCTACACCTTC.

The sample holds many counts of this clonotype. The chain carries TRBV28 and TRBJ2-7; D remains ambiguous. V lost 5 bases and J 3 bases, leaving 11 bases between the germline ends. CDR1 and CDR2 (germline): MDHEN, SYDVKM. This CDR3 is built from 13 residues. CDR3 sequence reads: CASSQAGIYEQYV. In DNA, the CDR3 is TGTGCCAGCAGTCAAGCAGGAATCTACGAGCAGTACGTC.

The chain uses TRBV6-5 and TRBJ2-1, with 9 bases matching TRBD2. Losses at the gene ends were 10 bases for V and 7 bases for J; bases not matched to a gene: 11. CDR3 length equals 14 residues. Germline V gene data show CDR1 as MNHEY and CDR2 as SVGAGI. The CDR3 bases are TGTGCCACCCGACTAGGACTAGCGTGGAATGAGCAGTTCTTC. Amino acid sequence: CATRLGLAWNEQFF.

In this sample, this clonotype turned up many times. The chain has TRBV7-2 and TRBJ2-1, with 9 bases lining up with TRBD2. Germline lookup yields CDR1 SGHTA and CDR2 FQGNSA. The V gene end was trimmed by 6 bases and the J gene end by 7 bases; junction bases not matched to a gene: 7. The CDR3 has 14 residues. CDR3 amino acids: CASRVAGGPNEQFF. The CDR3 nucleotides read TGTGCCAGCAGAGTGGCGGGGGGGCCTAATGAGCAGTTCTTC.

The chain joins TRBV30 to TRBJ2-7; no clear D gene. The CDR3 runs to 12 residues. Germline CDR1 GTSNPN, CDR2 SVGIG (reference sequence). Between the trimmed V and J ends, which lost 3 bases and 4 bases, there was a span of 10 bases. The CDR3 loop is CAWSLGLYEQYF. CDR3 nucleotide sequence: TGTGCCTGGAGCTTAGGGTTGTACGAGCAGTACTTC.

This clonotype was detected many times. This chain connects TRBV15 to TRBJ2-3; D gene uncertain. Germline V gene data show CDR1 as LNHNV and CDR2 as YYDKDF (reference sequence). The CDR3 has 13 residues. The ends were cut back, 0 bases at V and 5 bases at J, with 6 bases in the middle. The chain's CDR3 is CATSRDRVDTQYF. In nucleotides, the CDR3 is TGTGCCACCAGCAGAGATAGGGTAGATACGCAGTATTTT.

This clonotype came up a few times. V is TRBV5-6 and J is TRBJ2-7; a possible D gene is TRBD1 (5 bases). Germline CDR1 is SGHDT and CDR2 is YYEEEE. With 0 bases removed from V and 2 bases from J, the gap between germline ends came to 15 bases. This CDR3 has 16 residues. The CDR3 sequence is CASSLAPAGFTYEQYF. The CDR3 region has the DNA TGTGCCAGCAGCTTGGCCCCTGCAGGGTTCACCTACGAGCAGTACTTC.

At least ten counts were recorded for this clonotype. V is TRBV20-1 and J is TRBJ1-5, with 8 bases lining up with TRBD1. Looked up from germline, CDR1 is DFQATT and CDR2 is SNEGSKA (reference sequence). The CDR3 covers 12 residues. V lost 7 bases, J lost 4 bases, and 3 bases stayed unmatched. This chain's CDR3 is CSGGTGNQPQHF. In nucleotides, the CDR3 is TGCAGTGGCGGGACAGGTAATCAGCCCCAGCATTTT.

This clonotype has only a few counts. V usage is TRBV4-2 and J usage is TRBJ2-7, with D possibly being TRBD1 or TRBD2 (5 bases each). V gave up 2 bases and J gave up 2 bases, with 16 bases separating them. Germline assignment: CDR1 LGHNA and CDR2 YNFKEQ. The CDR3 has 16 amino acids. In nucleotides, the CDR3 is TGTGCCAGCAGCCAACAGGGCCACGGGGTCCCCTACGAGCAGTACTTC. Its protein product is CASSQQGHGVPYEQYF.

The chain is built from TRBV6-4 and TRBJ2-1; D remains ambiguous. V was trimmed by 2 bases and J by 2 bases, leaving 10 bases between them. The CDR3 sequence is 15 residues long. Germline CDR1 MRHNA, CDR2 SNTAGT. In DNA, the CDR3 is TGTGCCAGCAGTGACGGCACGGACCCCTACAATGAGCAGTTCTTC. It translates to CASSDGTDPYNEQFF.

Written as DNA, the CDR3 is TGTGCCAGCAGTCCCCGAGGCGGGGCCTACAATGAGCAGTTCTTC. Protein product: CASSPRGGAYNEQFF. V and J are TRBV2 and TRBJ2-1, with D possibly TRBD2 on 6 matching bases. Trimming cost V 5 bases and J 2 bases, with 13 bases left between them. The length of the CDR3 is 15 residues. Germline CDR1 is SNHLY and CDR2 is FYNNEI.

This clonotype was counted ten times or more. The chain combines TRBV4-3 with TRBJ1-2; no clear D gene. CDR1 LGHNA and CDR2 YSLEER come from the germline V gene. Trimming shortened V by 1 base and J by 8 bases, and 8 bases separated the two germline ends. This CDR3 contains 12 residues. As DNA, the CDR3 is TGCGCCAGCAGCCAAGGGGCGCAGGGCTACACCTTC. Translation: CASSQGAQGYTF.

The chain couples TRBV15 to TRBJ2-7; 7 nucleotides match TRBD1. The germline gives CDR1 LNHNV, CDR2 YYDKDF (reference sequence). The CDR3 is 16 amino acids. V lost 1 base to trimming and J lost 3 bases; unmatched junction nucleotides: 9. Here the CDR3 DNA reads TGTGCCACCAGCAGAGGGAGGTCGACAGGGAGCTACGAGCAGTACTTC. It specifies CATSRGRSTGSYEQYF.

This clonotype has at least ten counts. Written as DNA, the CDR3 is TGTGCCATCAGTGACCGGGACAGGGGGTCCGGGGAGCTGTTTTTT. Amino acid sequence: CAISDRDRGSGELFF. The chain combines TRBV10-3 with TRBJ2-2, with TRBD1 matching 11 bases. Trimming at V came to 3 bases and at J to 6 bases, leaving 3 bases not matched to a gene. This CDR3 spans 15 amino acids. CDR1 is ENHRY and CDR2 is SYGVKD in the germline V gene.

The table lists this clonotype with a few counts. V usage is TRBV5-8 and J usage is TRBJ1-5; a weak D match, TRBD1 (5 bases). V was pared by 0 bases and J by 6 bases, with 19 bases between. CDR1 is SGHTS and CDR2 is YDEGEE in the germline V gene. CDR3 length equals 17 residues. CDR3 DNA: TGTGCCAGCAGCTTGGGTCGGACACGATACCGGGTTCAGCCCCAGCATTTT. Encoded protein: CASSLGRTRYRVQPQHF.

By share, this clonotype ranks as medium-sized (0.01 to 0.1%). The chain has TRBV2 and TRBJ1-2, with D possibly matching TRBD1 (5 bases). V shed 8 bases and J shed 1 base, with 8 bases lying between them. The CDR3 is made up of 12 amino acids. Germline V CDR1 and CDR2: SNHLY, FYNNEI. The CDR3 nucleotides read TGTGCCAGCGAGGGGAATAACTATGGCTACACCTTC. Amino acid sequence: CASEGNNYGYTF. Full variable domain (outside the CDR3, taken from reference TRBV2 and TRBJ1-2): EPEVTQTPSHQVTQMGQEVILRCVPISNHLYFYWYRQILGQKVEFLVSFYNNEISEKSEIFDDQFSVERPDGSNFTLKIRSTKLEDSAMYFCASEGNNYGYTFGSGTRLTVV.

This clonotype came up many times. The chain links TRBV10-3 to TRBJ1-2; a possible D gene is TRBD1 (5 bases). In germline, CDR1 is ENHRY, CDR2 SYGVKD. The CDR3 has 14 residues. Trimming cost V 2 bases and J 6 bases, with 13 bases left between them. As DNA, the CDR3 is TGTGCCATCAGTGAGCTCCCCGGGACGGATGGCTACACCTTC. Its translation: CAISELPGTDGYTF.